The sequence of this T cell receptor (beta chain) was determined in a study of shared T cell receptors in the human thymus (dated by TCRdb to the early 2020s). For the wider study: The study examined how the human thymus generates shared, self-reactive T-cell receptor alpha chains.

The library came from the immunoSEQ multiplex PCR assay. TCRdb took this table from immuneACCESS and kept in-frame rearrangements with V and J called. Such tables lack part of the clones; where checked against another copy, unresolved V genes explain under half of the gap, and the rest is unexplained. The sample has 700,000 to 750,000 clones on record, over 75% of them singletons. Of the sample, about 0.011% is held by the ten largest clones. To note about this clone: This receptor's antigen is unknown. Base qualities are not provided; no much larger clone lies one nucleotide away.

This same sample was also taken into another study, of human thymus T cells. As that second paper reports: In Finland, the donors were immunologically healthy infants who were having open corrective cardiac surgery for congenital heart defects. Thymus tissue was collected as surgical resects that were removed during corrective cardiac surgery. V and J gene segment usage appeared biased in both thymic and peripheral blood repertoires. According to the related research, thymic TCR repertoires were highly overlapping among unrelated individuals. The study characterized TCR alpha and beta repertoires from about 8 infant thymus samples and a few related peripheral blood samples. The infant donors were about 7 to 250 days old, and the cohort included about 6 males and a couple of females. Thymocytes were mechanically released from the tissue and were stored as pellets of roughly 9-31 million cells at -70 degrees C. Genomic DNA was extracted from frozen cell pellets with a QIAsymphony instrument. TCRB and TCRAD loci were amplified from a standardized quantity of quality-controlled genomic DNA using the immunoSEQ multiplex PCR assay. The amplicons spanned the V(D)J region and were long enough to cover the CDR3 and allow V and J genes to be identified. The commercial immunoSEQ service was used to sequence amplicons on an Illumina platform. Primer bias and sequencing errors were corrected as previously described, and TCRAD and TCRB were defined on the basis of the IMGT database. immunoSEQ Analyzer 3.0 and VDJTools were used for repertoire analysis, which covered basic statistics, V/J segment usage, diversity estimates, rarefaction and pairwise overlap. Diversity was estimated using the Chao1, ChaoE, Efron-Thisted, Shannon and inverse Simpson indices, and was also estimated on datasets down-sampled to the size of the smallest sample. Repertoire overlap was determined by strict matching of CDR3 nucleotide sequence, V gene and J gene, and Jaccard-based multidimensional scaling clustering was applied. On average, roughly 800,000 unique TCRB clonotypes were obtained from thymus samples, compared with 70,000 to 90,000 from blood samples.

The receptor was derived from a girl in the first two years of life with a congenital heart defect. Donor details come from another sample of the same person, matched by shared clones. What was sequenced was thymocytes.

The CDR3 reads as follows: CASSLVAAAHTEAFF. The DNA sequence is as follows: TGTGCCAGCAGCTTAGTCGCGGCGGCCCACACTGAAGCTTTCTTT. The chain joins TRBV11-3 to TRBJ1-1, with the D gene not clear enough to name. The germline V gene specifies SGHNT as CDR1 and YENEEA as CDR2. The germline ends are 12 bases apart after V is trimmed by 1 base and J by 3 bases. From the cysteine up to the phenylalanine, the CDR3 has a length of 15 residues. Only the CDR3 part of the read is kept: 45 bases, read in frame from the first base.